A single sample is the source of the 17 T cell receptor beta chains below, sequenced in a study of Ad26.COV2.S vaccination and SARS-CoV-2 variants. Some clones are missing from TCRdb's copy, which holds only in-frame ones; the method was immunoSEQ multiplex PCR. This table has roughly 380,000 clones, roughly 90% appearing once. Treatment: around 19 received Ad26.COV2.S at low or high dose, single or two shots; 5 received placebo; per-sample allocation not given. Sampling was performed 63 days after the first vaccine or placebo injection. This specimen consisted of peripheral blood, obtained in a trial of Ad26.COV2.S vaccine versus placebo. The receptors shown here come from a person between 18 and 65 years old who received the Ad26.COV2.S COVID-19 vaccine or a placebo.

The rearrangement joins TRBV6-2 or TRBV6-3 to TRBJ2-3; D perhaps matches TRBD2 (5 bases). V was pared by 0 bases and J by 4 bases, with 11 bases between. The CDR3 sequence is 15 residues long. Germline CDR1 and CDR2: MNHEY and SVGEGT. The CDR3: CASSYSEAGPDTQYF. CDR3 coding DNA: TGTGCCAGCAGTTACTCGGAGGCTGGTCCAGATACGCAGTATTTT.

The chain is built from TRBV29-1 and TRBJ2-1; 7 nucleotides align to TRBD1. CDR1 is SQVTM, CDR2 ANQGSEA, per germline. The CDR3 is 12 residues long. Trimming cost V 7 bases and J 5 bases; bases outside gene matches: 5. The CDR3 DNA follows: TGCAGCGGCCGGGACAGTAACAATGAGCAGTTCTTC. As protein: CSGRDSNNEQFF.

The genes are TRBV11-2 and TRBJ1-5; TRBD1 matches at 9 bases. The V and J ends lost 1 base and 4 bases, in that order; junction bases with no gene match: 2. The CDR3 sequence is 15 residues long. Germline V gives CDR1 SGHAT, CDR2 FQNNGV. The chain's CDR3 is CASSLGDRVNQPQHF. The CDR3 DNA is TGTGCCAGCAGCTTAGGGGACAGGGTAAATCAGCCCCAGCATTTT. The whole variable domain, filled in from reference TRBV11-2 and TRBJ1-5, reads EAGVAQSPRYKIIEKRQSVAFWCNPISGHATLYWYQQILGQGPKLLIQFQNNGVVDDSQLPKDRFSAERLKGVDSTLKIQPAKLEDSAVYLCASSLGDRVNQPQHFGDGTRLSIL.

The chain links TRBV30 to TRBJ1-5, with D uncertain. Between the trimmed V and J ends, which lost 2 bases and 1 base, there was a span of 6 bases. Germline V gene lookup returns CDR1 GTSNPN and CDR2 SVGIG (reference sequence). The CDR3 loop spans 13 amino acids. CDR3 sequence (DNA): TGTGCCTGGAGTAGGTCGAGCAATCAGCCCCAGCATTTT. Protein sequence: CAWSRSSNQPQHF.

There are a few counts of this clone. This chain joins TRBV5-6 and TRBJ1-5, with D maybe TRBD1 (6 bases). The CDR3 covers 15 residues. CDR1 SGHDT and CDR2 YYEEEE come from the germline V gene. Trimming shortened V by 2 bases and J by 3 bases, and 12 bases separated the two germline ends. CDR3 loop: CASSFWGRNNQPQHF. The CDR3 DNA follows: TGTGCCAGCAGCTTCTGGGGGCGGAACAATCAGCCCCAGCATTTT.

A single count supports this clone. The V gene is TRBV7-6, the J gene TRBJ2-1; either TRBD1 or TRBD2 may fit D (7 bases each). The CDR3 contains 18 residues. CDR1 and CDR2 (germline): SGHVS, FNYEAQ. Trimming shortened V by 2 bases and J by 0 bases, and 17 bases separated the two germline ends. The CDR3 here is CASSLKGRGPLSYNEQFF. The DNA of the CDR3 is TGTGCCAGCAGCTTAAAAGGGAGGGGGCCCCTCTCCTACAATGAGCAGTTCTTC.

This chain uses TRBV6-6 with TRBJ1-4; D gene ambiguous. With 0 bases removed from V and 7 bases from J, the gap between germline ends came to 9 bases. CDR3 size: 14 residues. CDR1 MNHNY and CDR2 SVGAGI come from the germline V gene (reference sequence). CDR3 in amino acids: CASSYSRASEKLFF. The CDR3 coding sequence is TGTGCCAGCAGTTACTCCCGTGCCAGTGAAAAACTGTTTTTT.

The chain carries TRBV6-1 and TRBJ2-7; TRBD2 is a possible D gene (6 bases). V lost 3 bases and J lost 4, with 10 bases in between. The length of the CDR3 is 13 residues. CDR1 and CDR2 from the germline V gene are MNHNS and SASEGT. CDR3 DNA sequence: TGTGCCAGCAGTGAGCGCGGAGGGTACGAGCAGTACTTC. It specifies CASSERGGYEQYF.

This chain joins TRBV6-4 and TRBJ2-2, with TRBD1 matching 9 bases. Trimming cost V 4 bases and J 4 bases; bases outside gene matches: 4. This CDR3 has 15 residues. CDR1 and CDR2 (germline): MRHNA, SNTAGT. The CDR3 coding sequence is TGTGCCAGCAGTGCCGGGACAGGGTTCACCGGGGAGCTGTTTTTT. This gives the protein CASSAGTGFTGELFF.

The V call is TRBV28, the J call TRBJ1-5, with 7 positions matching TRBD1. The CDR3 has 17 residues. Germline loops: CDR1 MDHEN, CDR2 SYDVKM. J was trimmed by 0 bases and V by 0 bases; bases with no gene match: 5. The CDR3 loop is CASSLWGQINSNQPQHF. The CDR3 region has the DNA TGTGCCAGCAGTTTATGGGGACAGATCAATAGCAATCAGCCCCAGCATTTT.

This chain connects TRBV9 to TRBJ2-3; the D is unclear. The germline V and J ends were trimmed by 6 bases and 0 bases, with 11 bases remaining between them. The germline V gene encodes CDR1 SGDLS and CDR2 YYNGEE. The length of the CDR3 is 14 residues. The CDR3 protein is CASNVTASTDTQYF. CDR3 DNA: TGTGCCAGCAACGTCACAGCTAGCACAGATACGCAGTATTTT.

The chain recombines TRBV5-1 with TRBJ2-1; 9 bases map to TRBD1. With V trimmed by 6 bases and J by 2 bases, 9 bases remained unmatched. Germline CDR1 SGHRS, CDR2 YFSETQ. The CDR3 length is 16 residues. CDR3 bases: TGCGCCAGCAACCCTGCCGGGACAGGGACCTACAATGAGCAGTTCTTC. Encoded protein: CASNPAGTGTYNEQFF.

This sequence joins TRBV7-2 and TRBJ1-1; TRBD1 aligns across 8 bases. The junction had 10 bases not matched to a gene; V was cut back by 4 bases and J by 0 bases. The CDR3 runs to 17 residues. The germline V gene encodes CDR1 SGHTA and CDR2 FQGNSA. CDR3 amino acids: CASSSRQGLIMNTEAFF. For the CDR3, the DNA is TGTGCCAGCAGCTCCCGACAGGGGCTAATCATGAACACTGAAGCTTTCTTT.

The V gene is TRBV11-2, the J gene TRBJ2-1; TRBD2 matches 9 bases. This CDR3 region has 15 residues. V lost 0 bases and J lost 10; bases outside the gene matches: 7. Germline values: CDR1 SGHAT, CDR2 FQNNGV. CDR3: CASSLERGTSFEQFF. CDR3 nucleotide sequence: TGTGCCAGCAGCTTAGAAAGGGGGACTAGCTTCGAGCAGTTCTTC.

The V call is TRBV29-1, the J call TRBJ2-1; weak D call: TRBD2 (5 bases). The CDR3 loop spans 13 amino acids. Germline CDR1 reads SQVTM; CDR2 reads ANQGSEA. V lost 1 base and J lost 5, with 9 bases in between. CDR3 sequence reads: CSVEAGNHNEQFF. CDR3 DNA: TGCAGCGTTGAAGCCGGGAACCACAATGAGCAGTTCTTC.

The rearrangement links TRBV28 to TRBJ1-1; D is undetermined. This CDR3 spans 12 amino acids. Germline-derived CDR1 and CDR2 are MDHEN and SYDVKM. Deletions cut 6 bases from V and 1 base from J, with 6 bases between. CDR3 region: CASRYGNTEAFF. CDR3 in DNA: TGTGCCAGCAGGTACGGGAACACTGAAGCTTTCTTT.

The genes are TRBV2 and TRBJ1-2; TRBD1 might be the D (5 bases). Between the trimmed V and J ends, which lost 4 bases and 2 bases, there was a span of 11 bases. Germline V gene sequence: CDR1 SNHLY, CDR2 FYNNEI. The CDR3 covers 14 residues. The CDR3, as DNA: TGTGCCAGCAGTGGGGGCGGATTGAACTATGGCTACACCTTC. Protein sequence: CASSGGGLNYGYTF.